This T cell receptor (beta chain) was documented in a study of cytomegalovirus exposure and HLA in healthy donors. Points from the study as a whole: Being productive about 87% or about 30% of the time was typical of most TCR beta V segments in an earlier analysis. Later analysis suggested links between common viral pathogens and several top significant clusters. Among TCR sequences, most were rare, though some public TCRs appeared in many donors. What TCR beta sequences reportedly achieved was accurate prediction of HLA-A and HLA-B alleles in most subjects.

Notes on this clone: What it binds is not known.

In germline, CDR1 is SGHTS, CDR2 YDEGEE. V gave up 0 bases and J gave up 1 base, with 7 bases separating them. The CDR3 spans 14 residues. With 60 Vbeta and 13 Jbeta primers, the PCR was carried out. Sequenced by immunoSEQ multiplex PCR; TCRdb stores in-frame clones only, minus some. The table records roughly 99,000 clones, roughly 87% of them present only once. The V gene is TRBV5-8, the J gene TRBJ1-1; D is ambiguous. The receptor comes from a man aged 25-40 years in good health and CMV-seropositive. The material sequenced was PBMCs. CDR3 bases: TGTGCCAGCAGCTTGGGCGGCACGAACACTGAAGCTTTCTTT. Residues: CASSLGGTNTEAFF.